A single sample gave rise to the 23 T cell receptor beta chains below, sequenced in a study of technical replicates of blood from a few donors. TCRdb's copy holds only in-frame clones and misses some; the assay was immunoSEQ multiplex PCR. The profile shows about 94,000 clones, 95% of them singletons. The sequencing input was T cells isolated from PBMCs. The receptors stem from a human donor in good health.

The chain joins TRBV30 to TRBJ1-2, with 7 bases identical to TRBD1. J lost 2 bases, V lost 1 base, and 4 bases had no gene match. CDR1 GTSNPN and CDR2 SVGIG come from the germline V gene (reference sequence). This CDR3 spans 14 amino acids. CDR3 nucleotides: TGTGCCTGGAGTGGAAGGGACAGAAACTATGGCTACACCTTC. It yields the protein CAWSGRDRNYGYTF.

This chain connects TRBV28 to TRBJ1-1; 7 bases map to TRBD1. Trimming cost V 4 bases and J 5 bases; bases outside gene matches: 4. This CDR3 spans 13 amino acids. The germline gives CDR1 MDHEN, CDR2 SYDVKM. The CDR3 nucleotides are TGTGCCAGCAGTTCACAGGGGCGGACTGAAGCTTTCTTT. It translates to CASSSQGRTEAFF.

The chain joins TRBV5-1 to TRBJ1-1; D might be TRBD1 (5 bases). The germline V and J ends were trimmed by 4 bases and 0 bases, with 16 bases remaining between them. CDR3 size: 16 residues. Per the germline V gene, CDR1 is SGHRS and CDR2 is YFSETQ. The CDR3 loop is CASSMGRRGLNTEAFF. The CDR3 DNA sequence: TGCGCCAGCAGCATGGGACGTAGGGGCCTGAACACTGAAGCTTTCTTT.

CDR3 amino acids: CASSTSIIASTYNEQFF. As DNA, the CDR3 is TGTGCCAGCAGCACCAGTATTATAGCGTCTACCTACAATGAGCAGTTCTTC. The V and J genes are TRBV21-1 and TRBJ2-1; the DNA was not compared with TRBD2, the D call given in the table. TRBV21-1 is a listed pseudogene. The CDR3 consists of 17 residues.

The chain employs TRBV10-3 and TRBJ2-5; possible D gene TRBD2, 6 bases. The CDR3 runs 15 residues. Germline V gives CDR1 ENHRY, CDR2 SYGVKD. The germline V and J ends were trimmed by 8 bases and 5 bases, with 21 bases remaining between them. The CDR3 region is CAIGGFRDGEETQYF. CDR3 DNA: TGTGCCATCGGGGGGTTCAGGGACGGAGAGGAGACCCAGTACTTC.

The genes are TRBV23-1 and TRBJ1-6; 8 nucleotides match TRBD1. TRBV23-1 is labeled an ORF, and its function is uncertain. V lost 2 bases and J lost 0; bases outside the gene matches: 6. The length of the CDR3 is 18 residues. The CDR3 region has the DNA TGCGCCAGCAGTCAACAACGACAGGGGAGCTCCTATAATTCACCCCTCCACTTT. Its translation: CASSQQRQGSSYNSPLHF.

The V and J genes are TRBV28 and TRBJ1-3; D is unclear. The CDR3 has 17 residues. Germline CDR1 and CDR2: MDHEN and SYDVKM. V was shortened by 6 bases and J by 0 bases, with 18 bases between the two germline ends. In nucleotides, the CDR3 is TGTGCCAGCAGCCGCCCAGGCGGGGTTGTCTCTGGAAACACCATATATTTT. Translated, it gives CASSRPGGVVSGNTIYF. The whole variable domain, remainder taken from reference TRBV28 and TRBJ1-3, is DVKVTQSSRYLVKRTGEKVFLECVQDMDHENMFWYRQDPGLGLRLIYFSYDVKMKEKGDIPEGYSVSREKKERFSLILESASTNQTSMYLCASSRPGGVVSGNTIYFGEGSWLTVV.

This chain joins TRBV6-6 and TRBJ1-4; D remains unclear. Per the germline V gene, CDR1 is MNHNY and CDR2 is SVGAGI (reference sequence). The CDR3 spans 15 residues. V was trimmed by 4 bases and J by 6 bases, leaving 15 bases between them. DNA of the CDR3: TGTGCCAGCAGTTCCCTACAGTCCCCTCATGAAAAACTGTTTTTT. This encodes CASSSLQSPHEKLFF.

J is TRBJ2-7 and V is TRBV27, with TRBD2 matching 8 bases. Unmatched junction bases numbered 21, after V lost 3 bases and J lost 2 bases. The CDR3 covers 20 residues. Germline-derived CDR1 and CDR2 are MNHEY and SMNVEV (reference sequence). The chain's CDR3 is CASSLSGTLNPGLGAYEQYF. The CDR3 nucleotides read TGTGCCAGCAGTTTGTCCGGGACTTTAAACCCGGGACTAGGGGCCTACGAGCAGTACTTC.

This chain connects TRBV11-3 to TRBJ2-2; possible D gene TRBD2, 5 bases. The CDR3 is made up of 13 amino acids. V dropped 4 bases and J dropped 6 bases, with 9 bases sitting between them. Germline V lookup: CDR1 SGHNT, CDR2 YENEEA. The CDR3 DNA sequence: TGTGCCAGCAGCTCACTAGAATCCGGGGAGCTGTTTTTT. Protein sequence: CASSSLESGELFF.

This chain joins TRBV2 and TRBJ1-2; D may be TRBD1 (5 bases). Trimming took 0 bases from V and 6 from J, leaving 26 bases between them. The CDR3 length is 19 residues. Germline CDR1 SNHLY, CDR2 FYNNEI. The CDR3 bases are TGTGCCAGCAGTGAAGCGCTCCCCGCCTTTGGGGCGTTATACAATGGCTACACCTTC. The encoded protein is CASSEALPAFGALYNGYTF.

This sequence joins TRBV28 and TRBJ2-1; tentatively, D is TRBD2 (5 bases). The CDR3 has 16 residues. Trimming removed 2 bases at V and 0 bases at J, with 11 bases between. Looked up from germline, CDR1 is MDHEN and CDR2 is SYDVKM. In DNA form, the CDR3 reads TGTGCCAGCAGTTTAAGTTTGGGAGTCTCCTACAATGAGCAGTTCTTC. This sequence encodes CASSLSLGVSYNEQFF.

CDR3 protein: CATSIDRYSYEQYF. The CDR3 DNA reads TGTGCCACCAGCATAGACAGGTATTCCTACGAGCAGTACTTC. V usage is TRBV15 and J usage is TRBJ2-5, with a possible D match to TRBD1 (6 bases). The DNA matches TRBJ2-7 better at its end, which makes the J call doubtful. The CDR3 totals 14 residues. Looked up from germline, CDR1 is LNHNV and CDR2 is YYDKDF (reference sequence).

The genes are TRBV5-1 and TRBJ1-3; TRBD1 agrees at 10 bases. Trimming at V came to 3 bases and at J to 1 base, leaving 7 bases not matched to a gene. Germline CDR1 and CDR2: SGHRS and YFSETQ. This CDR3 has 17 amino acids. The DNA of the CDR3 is TGCGCCAGCAGCTGGTCCCGGGACAGGGGTTCTGGAAACACCATATATTTT. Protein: CASSWSRDRGSGNTIYF.

The CDR3 region has the DNA TGCGCCAGCAGCCAAGGAAGGAGGGGGCGTGAGGACGAGCAGTACTTC. Translation gives CASSQGRRGREDEQYF. The chain recombines TRBV4-1 with TRBJ2-7; weak D call: TRBD1 (7 bases). Germline V gene data show CDR1 as MGHRA and CDR2 as YSYEKL. Trimming shortened V by 1 base and J by 5 bases, and 18 bases separated the two germline ends. This CDR3 contains 16 residues.

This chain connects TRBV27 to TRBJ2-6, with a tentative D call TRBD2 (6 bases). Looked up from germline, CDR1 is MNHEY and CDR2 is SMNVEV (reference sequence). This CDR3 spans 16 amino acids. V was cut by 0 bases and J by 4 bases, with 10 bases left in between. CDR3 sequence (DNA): TGTGCCAGCAGTTTATCGAGCGGGTTCGGGGCCAACGTCCTGACTTTC. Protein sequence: CASSLSSGFGANVLTF.

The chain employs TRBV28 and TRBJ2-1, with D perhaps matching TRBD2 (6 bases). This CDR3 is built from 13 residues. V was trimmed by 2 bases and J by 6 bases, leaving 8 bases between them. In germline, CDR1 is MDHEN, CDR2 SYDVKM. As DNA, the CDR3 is TGTGCCAGCAGTTTAATGGGAGGCAATGAGCAGTTCTTC. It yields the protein CASSLMGGNEQFF.

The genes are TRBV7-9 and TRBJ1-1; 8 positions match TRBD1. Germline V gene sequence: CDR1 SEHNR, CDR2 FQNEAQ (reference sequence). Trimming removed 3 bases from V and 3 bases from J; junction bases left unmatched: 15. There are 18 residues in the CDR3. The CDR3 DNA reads TGTGCCAGCAGCTTTTATAGAGGGGGGTACAGGGGGGACACTGAAGCTTTCTTT. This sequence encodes CASSFYRGGYRGDTEAFF.

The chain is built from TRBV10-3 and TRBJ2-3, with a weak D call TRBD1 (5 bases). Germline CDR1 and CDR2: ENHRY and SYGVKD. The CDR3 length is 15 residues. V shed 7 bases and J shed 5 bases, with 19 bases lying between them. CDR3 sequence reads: CAIKGMQGLGDTQYF. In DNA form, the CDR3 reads TGTGCCATCAAAGGTATGCAGGGCCTTGGAGATACGCAGTATTTT.

The CDR3 DNA sequence: TGTGCCAGCACCATAAGTTCGGTCCCCACAGATACGCAGTATTTT. Its protein is CASTISSVPTDTQYF. This chain uses TRBV9 with TRBJ2-3; D is undetermined. In germline, CDR1 is SGDLS, CDR2 YYNGEE. The CDR3 spans 15 residues. The germline V and J ends were trimmed by 6 bases and 2 bases, with 16 bases remaining between them.

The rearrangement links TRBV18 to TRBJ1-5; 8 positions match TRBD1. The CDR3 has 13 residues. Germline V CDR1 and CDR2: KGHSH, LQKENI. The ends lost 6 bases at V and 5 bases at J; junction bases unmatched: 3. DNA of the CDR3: TGTGCCAGCTCCGGGACAGGTGATCAGCCCCAGCATTTT. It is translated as CASSGTGDQPQHF.

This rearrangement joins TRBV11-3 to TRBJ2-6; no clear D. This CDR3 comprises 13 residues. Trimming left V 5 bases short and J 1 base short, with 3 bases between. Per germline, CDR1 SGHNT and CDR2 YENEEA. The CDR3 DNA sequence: TGTGCCAGCAGCCCGTCTGGGGCCAACGTCCTGACTTTC. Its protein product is CASSPSGANVLTF.

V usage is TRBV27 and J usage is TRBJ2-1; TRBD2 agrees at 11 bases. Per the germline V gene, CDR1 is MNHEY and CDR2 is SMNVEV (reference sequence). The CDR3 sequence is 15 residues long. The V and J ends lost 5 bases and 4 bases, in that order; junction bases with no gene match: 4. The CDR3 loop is CASSLLAGAYNEQFF. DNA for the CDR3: TGTGCCAGCAGTCTACTAGCGGGAGCTTACAATGAGCAGTTCTTC.